Each of the 26 T cell receptor beta chains below was sequenced from the same sample in a study of blood T cell repertoires in COVID-19. Sequencing used immunoSEQ multiplex PCR; TCRdb keeps in-frame clones, though not all of them. Of 150,000 to 200,000 clones listed, over 75% were seen once; the top ten hold about 11%. The sample comprised peripheral blood. These receptors were taken from a man aged 55 to 69 with active or convalescent COVID-19.

J is TRBJ2-1 and V is TRBV19; TRBD2 matches at 7 bases. V dropped 5 bases and J dropped 0; count of bases not matched to a gene: 1. The CDR3 contains 14 residues. In germline, CDR1 is LNHDA, CDR2 SQIVND (reference sequence). The CDR3 is CASSRGSSYNEQFF. DNA for the CDR3: TGTGCCAGTAGTCGCGGGAGCTCCTACAATGAGCAGTTCTTC.

This clone appeared a single time. The genes are TRBV2 and TRBJ2-2; a weak D match, TRBD1 (6 bases). The CDR3 has 16 residues. Germline-derived CDR1 and CDR2 are SNHLY and FYNNEI. V lost 4 bases and J lost 0, with 12 bases in between. The DNA for the CDR3 is TGTGCCAGCAGTGCACTCGGACAGTCGAACACCGGGGAGCTGTTTTTT. It translates to CASSALGQSNTGELFF.

The chain has TRBV11-3 and TRBJ2-6; maybe TRBD2 (6 bases). The length of the CDR3 is 18 residues. Trimming removed 5 bases from V and 0 bases from J, with 17 bases in between. Per germline, CDR1 SGHNT and CDR2 YENEEA. CDR3 DNA sequence: TGTGCCAGCAGCCTAGGGACTCAAGGGCGCTCTGGGGCCAACGTCCTGACTTTC. Protein product: CASSLGTQGRSGANVLTF.

The chain carries TRBV5-1 and TRBJ2-5, with 7 nucleotides matching TRBD1. CDR3 length equals 15 residues. CDR1 SGHRS and CDR2 YFSETQ come from the germline V gene. J lost 2 bases, V lost 0 bases, and 4 bases had no gene match. The CDR3 is CASSLGGQPQETQYF. In DNA, the CDR3 is TGCGCCAGCAGCTTGGGGGGACAGCCACAAGAGACCCAGTACTTC.

The V gene is TRBV7-6, the J gene TRBJ1-1; TRBD1 is a possible D gene (6 bases). With 10 bases removed from V and 4 bases from J, the gap between germline ends came to 16 bases. CDR3 size: 13 residues. Germline CDR1 and CDR2: SGHVS and FNYEAQ. The DNA for the CDR3 is TGTGCCAACGCAAACAGGGTTCGCACTGAAGCTTTCTTT. Its protein is CANANRVRTEAFF.

This clone appeared a few times. The chain uses TRBV15 and TRBJ2-7, with D perhaps matching TRBD1 (6 bases). V dropped 3 bases and J dropped 3 bases, with 15 bases sitting between them. This CDR3 comprises 15 residues. Per the germline V gene, CDR1 is LNHNV and CDR2 is YYDKDF (reference sequence). CDR3 loop: CATSSLRDMGYEQYF. Here the CDR3 DNA reads TGTGCCACCAGCAGCCTCAGGGACATGGGCTACGAGCAGTACTTC.

The chain links TRBV3-1 (or the pseudogene TRBV3-2) to TRBJ2-1; tentative D call: TRBD2 (6 bases). Trimming cost V 5 bases and J 9 bases, with 20 bases left between them. This CDR3 has 15 amino acids. Germline V gene lookup returns CDR1 LGHDT and CDR2 YNNKEL (reference sequence). The CDR3 DNA is TGTGCCAGCAGCGCCGGGACTTTAATGCTAAGTGAGCAGTTCTTC. Amino acid sequence: CASSAGTLMLSEQFF.

This clone was found a few times. The rearrangement links TRBV28 to TRBJ1-2; weak D call: TRBD1 (5 bases). CDR3 length: 17 amino acids. The germline V gene has CDR1 MDHEN and CDR2 SYDVKM. Between the trimmed V and J ends, which lost 3 bases and 8 bases, there was a span of 25 bases. The CDR3 DNA reads TGTGCCAGCAGTTTTCGAGGCGCGGCGGGGCTTTCGGGAGGCTACACCTTC. Translating gives CASSFRGAAGLSGGYTF.

This clone was picked up one time. The genes are TRBV7-2 and TRBJ1-2; D might be TRBD1 (5 bases). V was cut by 5 bases and J by 4 bases, with 8 bases left in between. Germline CDR1 and CDR2: SGHTA and FQGNSA. The CDR3 length is 12 residues. The CDR3 DNA is TGTGCCAGCAGCCTGGGACTCTATGGCTACACCTTC. This codes for CASSLGLYGYTF.

The gene calls are TRBV6-1 and TRBJ1-5, with 11 bases that match TRBD1. CDR3 size: 16 residues. CDR1 MNHNS and CDR2 SASEGT come from the germline V gene. J was trimmed by 6 bases and V by 3 bases; bases with no gene match: 7. The CDR3 sequence: CASSETGTGGGQPQHF. The CDR3 region has the DNA TGTGCCAGCAGTGAGACCGGGACAGGGGGTGGTCAGCCCCAGCATTTT.

The V gene is TRBV25-1, the J gene TRBJ2-7, with D maybe TRBD2 (6 bases). The CDR3 is 14 amino acids. CDR1 is MGHDK, CDR2 SYGVNS, per germline. Trimming took off 3 bases at V and 6 bases at J, with 15 bases between the two ends. CDR3 sequence: CASSDRLARGEQYF. CDR3 coding DNA: TGTGCCAGCAGTGACAGGCTAGCGAGGGGCGAGCAGTACTTC.

The genes are TRBV19 and TRBJ1-2; D is ambiguous. The CDR3 is 14 amino acids. V lost 10 bases to trimming and J lost 4 bases, with 19 bases between them. Per germline, CDR1 LNHDA and CDR2 SQIVND (reference sequence). Here the CDR3 reads CATSTGELSYGYTF. The CDR3 coding sequence is TGTGCCACCTCGACCGGGGAGTTATCCTATGGCTACACCTTC.

The sample holds a few counts of this clone. The V call is TRBV2, the J call TRBJ1-1; 9 nucleotides agree with TRBD1. The ends lost 11 bases at V and 1 base at J; junction bases unmatched: 5. CDR1 and CDR2 from the germline V gene are SNHLY and FYNNEI. The CDR3 loop spans 13 amino acids. CDR3 nucleotides: TGTGCCTCCCACAGGGGGCGGAACACTGAAGCTTTCTTT. It encodes CASHRGRNTEAFF.

This rearrangement joins TRBV5-1 to TRBJ2-5; D possibly corresponds to TRBD2 (5 bases). CDR1 and CDR2 (germline): SGHRS, YFSETQ. This CDR3 is built from 15 residues. V lost 1 base and J lost 0, with 10 bases in between. The DNA for the CDR3 is TGCGCCAGCAGCTTGTCCGGAGCGGACCAAGAGACCCAGTACTTC. Protein product: CASSLSGADQETQYF.

In regard to this clone: At one end the junction does not follow the germline gene, possibly because of a read error. This chain uses TRBV7-7 with TRBJ2-7, with 8 bases that match TRBD1. The germline V gene encodes CDR1 SSHAT and CDR2 FNYEAQ (reference sequence). CDR3 length: 14 amino acids. CDR3 sequence reads: CASSIGTGAYEQYF. The CDR3 region has the DNA TGTGCTAGCAGCATAGGGACAGGAGCCTACGAGCAGTACTTC.

The chain joins TRBV28 to TRBJ2-1, with a tentative D call TRBD2 (6 bases). V lost 6 bases to trimming and J lost 5 bases, with 14 bases between them. The CDR3 consists of 14 residues. CDR1 and CDR2 from the germline V gene are MDHEN and SYDVKM. CDR3: CASSPGTPNNEQFF. In nucleotides, the CDR3 is TGTGCCAGCAGCCCCGGGACTCCAAACAATGAGCAGTTCTTC.

The genes are TRBV2 and TRBJ1-1; D not certain. This CDR3 region has 15 residues. The V gene lost 5 bases and the J gene lost 2 bases, with 15 bases spanning the gap. Germline CDR1 and CDR2: SNHLY and FYNNEI. The CDR3 DNA sequence: TGTGCCAGCAGTTTAGGCGAGGGTACCAACACTGAAGCTTTCTTT. Protein sequence: CASSLGEGTNTEAFF.

V and J are TRBV29-1 and TRBJ2-5; TRBD2 matches 11 bases. Trimming took 7 bases from V and 6 from J; bases not matched to a gene: 10. This CDR3 has 14 amino acids. CDR1 SQVTM and CDR2 ANQGSEA come from the germline V gene. In DNA form, the CDR3 reads TGCAGCGCCAATAGTCTAGCGGGAGGAAAGACCCAGTACTTC. Translated: CSANSLAGGKTQYF. Full variable domain (missing parts from reference TRBV29-1 and TRBJ2-5): SAVISQKPSRDICQRGTSLTIQCQVDSQVTMMFWYRQQPGQSLTLIATANQGSEATYESGFVIDKFPISRPNLTFSTLTVSNMSPEDSSIYLCSANSLAGGKTQYFGPGTRLLVL.

Only a few counts were recorded for this clone. This sequence joins TRBV24-1 and TRBJ2-7; maybe TRBD1 (6 bases). Trimming cost V 3 bases and J 0 bases, with 8 bases left between them. The CDR3 consists of 14 residues. Per germline, CDR1 KGHDR and CDR2 SFDVKD. DNA of the CDR3: TGTGCCACCAGTGATCCGGACAGCTCCTACGAGCAGTACTTC. It specifies CATSDPDSSYEQYF.

The V and J genes are TRBV6-5 and TRBJ2-7; D is ambiguous. The germline V and J ends were trimmed by 0 bases and 5 bases, with 14 bases remaining between them. The germline CDR1 and CDR2 sequences are MNHEY and SVGAGI. The length of the CDR3 is 15 residues. In nucleotides, the CDR3 is TGTGCCAGCAGTTACTCCCTGCAGGCCGTTAACGAGCAGTACTTC. Its translation is CASSYSLQAVNEQYF.

The rearrangement links TRBV3-1 (or the pseudogene TRBV3-2) to TRBJ1-6; 11 bases align to TRBD1. The CDR3 has 17 residues. Germline values: CDR1 LGHDT, CDR2 YNNKEL (reference sequence). V lost 0 bases, J lost 6 bases, and 4 bases stayed unmatched. The DNA of the CDR3 is TGTGCCAGCAGCCAAGAGAGGGGGACAGGGGGTAATTCACCCCTCCACTTT. Its protein is CASSQERGTGGNSPLHF.

This clone has a single count. One end of the junction does not line up with germline, which may come from a read error. CDR3 sequence: CAGSYSWTEVELFF. Here the CDR3 DNA reads TGTGCCGGCAGTTACTCGTGGACAGAAGTGGAGCTGTTTTTT. The chain joins TRBV6-5 to TRBJ2-2, with D possibly matching TRBD1 (6 bases). The CDR3 sequence is 14 residues long. The germline gives CDR1 MNHEY, CDR2 SVGAGI.

This chain connects TRBV19 to TRBJ2-3; TRBD1 might be the D (5 bases). With 9 bases removed from V and 2 bases from J, the gap between germline ends came to 18 bases. This CDR3 is 15 amino acids long. From germline, CDR1 is LNHDA and CDR2 SQIVND (reference sequence). CDR3 loop: CASAQGSRVTDTQYF. The CDR3 nucleotides are TGTGCCAGCGCCCAGGGCTCTAGGGTCACAGATACGCAGTATTTT.

The genes are TRBV11-2 and TRBJ2-5, with TRBD2 matching over 12 bases. This CDR3 has 16 amino acids. Losses at the gene ends were 1 base for V and 4 bases for J; bases not matched to a gene: 4. Per germline, CDR1 SGHAT and CDR2 FQNNGV. Written as DNA, the CDR3 is TGTGCCAGCAGCTTAGCCTCTAGCGGGAGGGCAGAGACCCAGTACTTC. This codes for CASSLASSGRAETQYF. The complete variable domain, with remaining parts taken from reference TRBV11-2 and TRBJ2-5, reads EAGVAQSPRYKIIEKRQSVAFWCNPISGHATLYWYQQILGQGPKLLIQFQNNGVVDDSQLPKDRFSAERLKGVDSTLKIQPAKLEDSAVYLCASSLASSGRAETQYFGPGTRLLVL.

The chain joins TRBV10-2 to TRBJ1-1; a weak D match, TRBD1 (5 bases). CDR1 is WSHSY and CDR2 is SAAADI in the germline V gene. CDR3 length: 14 amino acids. The V and J ends lost 6 bases and 0 bases respectively, with 11 bases between them. CDR3 DNA: TGCGCCAGCAGGGGGGGAGGGATGAACACTGAAGCTTTCTTT. It specifies CASRGGGMNTEAFF.

The rearrangement joins TRBV6-1 to TRBJ1-6, with 7 bases identical to TRBD1. With V trimmed by 3 bases and J by 14 bases, 10 bases remained unmatched. The CDR3 runs to 14 residues. Germline CDR1 reads MNHNS; CDR2 reads SASEGT. This CDR3 reads CASSETGSERSLHF. DNA of the CDR3: TGTGCCAGCAGTGAGACAGGGTCCGAACGGTCCCTCCACTTT.